The 3 T cell receptor beta chains below all came from one sample that was sequenced in a study of identifying expanded T cells in peripheral blood. Sequencing was performed with immunoSEQ multiplex PCR; in TCRdb, only in-frame clones are kept and a portion is missing. The sample has 85,000 to 100,000 clones; 88% are singletons. The sample taken for sequencing was blood. The receptor source for this set is a person aged 18 to 75 in good health.

The chain recombines TRBV27 with TRBJ2-3, with D unresolved. The V gene's germline CDR1 is MNHEY and CDR2 SMNVEV (reference sequence). CDR3 length: 15 amino acids. Trimming cost V 4 bases and J 0 bases, with 11 bases left between them. The CDR3 DNA reads as TGTGCCAGCAGTTCCGGGTTACCTAGCACAGATACGCAGTATTTT. It translates to CASSSGLPSTDTQYF.

This clone came up a few times. The V gene is TRBV9, the J gene TRBJ1-3; weak D call: TRBD1 (6 bases). Germline CDR1 SGDLS, CDR2 YYNGEE. Trimming took off 1 base at V and 7 bases at J, with 18 bases between the two ends. CDR3 size: 16 residues. In DNA, the CDR3 is TGTGCCAGCAGCGTACCCAGACAGGCCGTGGCGAACACCATATATTTT. Its translation: CASSVPRQAVANTIYF.

The chain employs TRBV19 and TRBJ1-5, with TRBD1 as a possible D gene (5 bases). The CDR3 length is 15 residues. Per germline, CDR1 LNHDA and CDR2 SQIVND (reference sequence). V lost 3 bases, J lost 2 bases, and 11 bases lay in between. As DNA, the CDR3 is TGTGCCAGTAGTATGACGGGGCAGGGCAATCAGCCCCAGCATTTT. This codes for CASSMTGQGNQPQHF. The full variable domain, its missing parts supplied by reference TRBV19 and TRBJ1-5, is DGGITQSPKYLFRKEGQNVTLSCEQNLNHDAMYWYRQDPGQGLRLIYYSQIVNDFQKGDIAEGYSVSREKKESFPLTVTSAQKNPTAFYLCASSMTGQGNQPQHFGDGTRLSIL.